This TCR beta chain was recorded in a study of CD8+CD57+ T cells in acquired aplastic anemia. Study summary: The study obtained an average of about 3.4 ug of DNA from sorted CD4+ and CD8+ cells. General study results and limits: Levels of CD8+ Simpson's diversity were not significantly distinct in patients versus controls. Sharing between patients and controls was observed for some 27 CD8+ CDR3 sequences.

Both TCR beta VDJ combination and CDR3 sequence profiling were carried out. Genomic DNA was the template for this profiling. Each CDR3 protein gets one entry after TCRdb re-called the reads with MiXCR. The table has 200,000 to 300,000 distinct CDR3 sequences, around half seen once. This clonotype appeared a few times. The antigen remains undetermined. The CDR3 sequence is 14 residues long. Germline V gene lookup returns CDR1 SGHVS and CDR2 FQNEAQ. J gave up 2 bases and V 5 bases, and 5 bases lay outside the gene matches. The sequenced patients had an expansion of CD8+CD57+ cells seen by flow cytometry. The diagnosis in all patients was severe acquired aplastic anemia.

The V call is TRBV7-8, the J call TRBJ2-7, with 8 bases aligning to TRBD1. Source material: sorted CD4+, CD8+, or CD8+CD57+ T cells (not recorded which) from PBMCs. The TCR sequence derives from a human donor with aplastic anemia. The CDR3, as DNA: TGTGCCAGCAGCCCGCTGACAGGGGCCTACGAGCAGTACTTC. This encodes CASSPLTGAYEQYF.